This T cell receptor beta chain was identified during a study of blood T cell repertoires in COVID-19. Overall study: COVID-19 samples from acute and convalescent phases originated in the United States, Italy and Spain. PBMCs, B-cell-depleted T cells, or T cells were the source of the cDNA or gDNA that made up the material.

The CDR3 loop spans 16 amino acids. CDR1 is MNHEY, CDR2 SVGEGT, per germline. The junction had 6 bases not matched to a gene; V was cut back by 2 bases and J by 2 bases. In the original workflow: Amplification of reference gene primers was used by the study to estimate nucleated cell counts. Data came from immunoSEQ multiplex PCR; TCRdb stores just in-frame clones and leaves some out. That table supplies the V and J calls and clone size; D and trimming were determined from the DNA. The repertoire includes tens of thousands of clones, more than 70% of them detected once, and 30% to 45% sits in the top ten. This clone was recorded once.

Input material: peripheral blood. This TCR came from a man aged 80 or over with active or convalescent COVID-19. The chain joins TRBV6-2 or TRBV6-3 to TRBJ2-1; 7 bases map to TRBD1. The CDR3 bases are TGTGCCAGCAGTTACCCGGGACAGTCAACCTACAATGAGCAGTTCTTC. This translates into CASSYPGQSTYNEQFF.